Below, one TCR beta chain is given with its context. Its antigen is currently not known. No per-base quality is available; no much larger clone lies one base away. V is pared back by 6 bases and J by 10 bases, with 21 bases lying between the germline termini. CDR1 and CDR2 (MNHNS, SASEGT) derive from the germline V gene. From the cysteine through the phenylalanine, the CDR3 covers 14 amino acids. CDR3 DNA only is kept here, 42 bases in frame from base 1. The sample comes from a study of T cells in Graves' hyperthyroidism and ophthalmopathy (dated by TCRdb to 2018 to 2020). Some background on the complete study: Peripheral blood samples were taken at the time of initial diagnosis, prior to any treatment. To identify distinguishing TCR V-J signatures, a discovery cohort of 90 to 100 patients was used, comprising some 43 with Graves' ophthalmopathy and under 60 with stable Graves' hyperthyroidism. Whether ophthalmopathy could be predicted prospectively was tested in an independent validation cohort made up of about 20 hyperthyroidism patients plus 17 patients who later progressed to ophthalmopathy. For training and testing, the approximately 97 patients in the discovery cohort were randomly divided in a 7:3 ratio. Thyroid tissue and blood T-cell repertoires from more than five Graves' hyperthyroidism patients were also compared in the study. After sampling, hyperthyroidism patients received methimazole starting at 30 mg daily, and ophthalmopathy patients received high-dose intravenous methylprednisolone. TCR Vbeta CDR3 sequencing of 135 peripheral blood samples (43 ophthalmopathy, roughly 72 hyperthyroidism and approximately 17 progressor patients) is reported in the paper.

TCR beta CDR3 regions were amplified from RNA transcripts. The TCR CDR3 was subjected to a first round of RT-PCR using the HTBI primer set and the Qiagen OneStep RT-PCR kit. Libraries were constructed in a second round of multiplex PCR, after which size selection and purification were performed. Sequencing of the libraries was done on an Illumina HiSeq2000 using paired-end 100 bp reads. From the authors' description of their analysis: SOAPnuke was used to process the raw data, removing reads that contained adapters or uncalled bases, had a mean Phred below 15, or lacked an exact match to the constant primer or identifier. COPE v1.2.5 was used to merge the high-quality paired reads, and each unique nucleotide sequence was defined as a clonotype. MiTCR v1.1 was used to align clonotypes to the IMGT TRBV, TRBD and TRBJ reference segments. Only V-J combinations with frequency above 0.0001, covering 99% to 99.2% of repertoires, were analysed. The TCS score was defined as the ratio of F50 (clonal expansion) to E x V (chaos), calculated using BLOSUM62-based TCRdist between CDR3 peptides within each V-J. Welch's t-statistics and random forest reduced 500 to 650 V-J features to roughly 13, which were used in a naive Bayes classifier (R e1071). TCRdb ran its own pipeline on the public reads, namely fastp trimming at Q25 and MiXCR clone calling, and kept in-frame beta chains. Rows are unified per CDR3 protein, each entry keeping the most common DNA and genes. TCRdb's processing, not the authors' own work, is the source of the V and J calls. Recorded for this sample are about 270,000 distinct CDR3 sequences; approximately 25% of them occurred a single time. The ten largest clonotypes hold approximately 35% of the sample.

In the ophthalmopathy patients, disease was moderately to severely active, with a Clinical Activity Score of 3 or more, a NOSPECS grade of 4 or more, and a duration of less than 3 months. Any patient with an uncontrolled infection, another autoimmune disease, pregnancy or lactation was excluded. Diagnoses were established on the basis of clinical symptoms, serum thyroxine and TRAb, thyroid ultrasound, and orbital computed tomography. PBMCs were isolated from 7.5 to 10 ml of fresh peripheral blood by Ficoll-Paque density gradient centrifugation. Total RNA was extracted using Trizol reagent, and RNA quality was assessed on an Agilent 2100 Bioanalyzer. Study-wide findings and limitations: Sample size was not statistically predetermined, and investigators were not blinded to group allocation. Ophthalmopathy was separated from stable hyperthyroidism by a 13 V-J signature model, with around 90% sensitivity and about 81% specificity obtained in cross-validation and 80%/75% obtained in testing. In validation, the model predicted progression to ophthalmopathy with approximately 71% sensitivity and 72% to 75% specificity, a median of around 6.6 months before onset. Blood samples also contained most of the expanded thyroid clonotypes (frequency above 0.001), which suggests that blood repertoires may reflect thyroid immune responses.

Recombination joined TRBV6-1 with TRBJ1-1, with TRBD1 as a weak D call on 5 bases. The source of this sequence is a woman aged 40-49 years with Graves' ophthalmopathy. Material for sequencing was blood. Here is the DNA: TGTGCCAGCAGGAAACCGGGGACCCTGGAGAGAGCTTTCTTT. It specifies CASRKPGTLERAFF.